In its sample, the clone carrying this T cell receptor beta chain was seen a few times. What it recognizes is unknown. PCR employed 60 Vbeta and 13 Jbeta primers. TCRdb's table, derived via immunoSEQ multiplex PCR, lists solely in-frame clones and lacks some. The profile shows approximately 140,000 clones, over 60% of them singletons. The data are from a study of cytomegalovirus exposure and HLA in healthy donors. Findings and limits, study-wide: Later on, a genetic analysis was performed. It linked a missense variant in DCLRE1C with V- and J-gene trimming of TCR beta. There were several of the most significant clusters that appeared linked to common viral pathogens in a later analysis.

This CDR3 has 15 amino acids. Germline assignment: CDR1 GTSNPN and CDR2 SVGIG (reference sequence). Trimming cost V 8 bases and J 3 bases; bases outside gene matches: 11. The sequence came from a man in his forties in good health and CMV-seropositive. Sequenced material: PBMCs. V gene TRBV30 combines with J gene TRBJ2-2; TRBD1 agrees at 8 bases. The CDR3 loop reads CAQTTGADYTGELFF. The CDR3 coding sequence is TGTGCCCAAACGACAGGGGCAGACTACACCGGGGAGCTGTTTTTT.